These T cell receptor beta chains were read from a single sample in a study of CD8 T cells in Susac syndrome. TCRdb redid the calling of the immunoSEQ multiplex PCR reads with MiXCR, one entry per CDR3 protein. Of about 130,000 distinct CDR3 sequences listed, about 93% are singletons. The sequencing input was CD8+ T cells from PBMCs. These receptors came from a human donor with multiple sclerosis. Each CDR3 is given with its conserved first and last residue. D genes are given only for firm matches. Where a row states a size, it is once, few, many or the class of an expanded clone; other rows omit it.

j_call | d_call | cdr3_length | clone_size | v_call | cdr3_aa | cdr3_nt
TRBJ1-2 | . | 11 | . | TRBV4-1 | CASSQAGHYTF | TGCGCCAGCAGCCAAGCAGGACACTACACCTTC
TRBJ2-2 | . | 13 | . | TRBV29-1 | CSVQETNTGELFF | TGCAGCGTTCAGGAAACGAACACCGGGGAGCTGTTTTTT
TRBJ2-7 | . | 13 | . | TRBV7-9 | CASSLEGTYEQYF | TGTGCCAGCAGCTTAGAGGGGACCTACGAGCAGTACTTC
TRBJ2-7 | . | 14 | . | TRBV27 | CASSWDRNLYEQYF | TGTGCCAGCAGTTGGGACCGTAACCTCTACGAGCAGTACTTC
TRBJ2-1 | . | 11 | . | TRBV7-9 | CASMELNEQFF | TGTGCCAGCATGGAATTGAATGAGCAGTTCTTC
TRBJ1-4 | . | 14 | . | TRBV28 | CASRPTTTNEKLFF | TGTGCCAGCAGGCCGACAACAACTAATGAAAAACTGTTTTTT
TRBJ2-2 | TRBD1 | 15 | . | TRBV5-4 | CASSLRQGWTGELFF | TGTGCCAGCAGCTTAAGACAGGGGTGGACCGGGGAGCTGTTTTTT
TRBJ2-1 | . | 12 | . | TRBV20-1 | CSATSEGDEQFF | TGCAGTGCTACCTCGGAGGGAGATGAGCAGTTCTTC
TRBJ2-1 | . | 15 | . | TRBV9 | CASSVSDGSYNEQFF | TGTGCCAGCAGCGTAAGCGATGGCTCCTACAATGAGCAGTTCTTC
TRBJ1-1 | . | 14 | . | TRBV5-6 | CASSPEPLNTEAFF | TGTGCCAGCAGCCCTGAACCGCTGAACACTGAAGCTTTCTTT
TRBJ1-1 | . | 9 | . | TRBV12-3/TRBV12-4 | CAVGTEAFF | TGTGCAGTCGGCACTGAAGCTTTCTTT
TRBJ2-5 | . | 15 | . | TRBV30 | CAWSLRRWTEETQYF | TGTGCCTGGAGTCTCAGGCGCTGGACAGAAGAGACCCAGTACTTC
TRBJ2-1 | . | 13 | . | TRBV2 | CASQGLANNEQFF | TGTGCCAGTCAGGGGCTAGCGAACAATGAGCAGTTCTTC
TRBJ2-5 | . | 13 | few | TRBV5-1 | CASSWRHQETQYF | TGCGCCAGCAGCTGGAGACACCAAGAGACCCAGTACTTC